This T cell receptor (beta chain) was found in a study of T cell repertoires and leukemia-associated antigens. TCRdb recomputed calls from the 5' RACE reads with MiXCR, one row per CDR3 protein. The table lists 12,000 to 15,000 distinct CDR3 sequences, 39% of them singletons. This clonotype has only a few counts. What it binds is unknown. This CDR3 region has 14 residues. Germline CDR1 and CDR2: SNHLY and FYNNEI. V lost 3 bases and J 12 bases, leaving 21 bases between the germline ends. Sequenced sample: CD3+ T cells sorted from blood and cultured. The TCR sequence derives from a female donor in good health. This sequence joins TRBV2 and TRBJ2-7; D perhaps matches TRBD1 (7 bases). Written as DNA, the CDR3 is TGTGCCAGCAGTGACCAATCAGGGGGGACTTTGTGGTACTTC. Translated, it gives CASSDQSGGTLWYF.